This TCR beta chain is drawn from a study of shared clonotypes between healthy human individuals. General study findings and limits: Naive subsets usually exceeded memory subsets in estimated richness. Some clonotypes were shared by all four sorted-subset donors, while others were not shared. The non-shared ones had lower generation probabilities than the shared ones.

Healthy and HIV-negative, the adult donors had no recent acute infections or vaccinations. Subsets obtained from CD4+ cells comprised CD45RA+ naive and CD45RA-negative memory cells. To note about this clone: No antigen is known for it.

V trimming: 5 bases; J trimming: 3 bases; junction bases outside the gene matches: 5. Germline V lookup: CDR1 LNHDA, CDR2 SQIVND (reference sequence). This CDR3 has 15 residues. Produced via immunoSEQ multiplex PCR; TCRdb's table is partial and in-frame only. The data show a few hundred thousand clones, with roughly 97% seen just once and approximately 0.057% held by the top ten. This clonotype was obtained from a woman in her twenties or thirties in good health. The rearrangement uses TRBV19 and TRBJ1-5, with 9 positions matching TRBD1. Material for sequencing was naive CD4+ T cells sorted from blood. The subset denotes: CD45RA+ positively selected. CDR3 DNA sequence: TGTGCCAGTAGTCCGGACAGGGGACTCAATCAGCCCCAGCATTTT. This translates into CASSPDRGLNQPQHF.